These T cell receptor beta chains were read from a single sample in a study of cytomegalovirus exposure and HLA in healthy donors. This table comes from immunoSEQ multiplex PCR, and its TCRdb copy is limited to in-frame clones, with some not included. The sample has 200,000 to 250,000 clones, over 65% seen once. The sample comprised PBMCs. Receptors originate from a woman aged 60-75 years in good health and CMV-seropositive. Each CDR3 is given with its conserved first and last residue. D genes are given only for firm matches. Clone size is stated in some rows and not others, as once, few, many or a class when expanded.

cdr3_nt: TGTGCCAGCAGTGAAGAAGGAGGGGTCGAGTCAGAGACCCAGTACTTC; cdr3_aa: CASSEEGGVESETQYF; clone_size: NA; v_call: TRBV2; j_call: TRBJ2-5; d_call: NA
cdr3_nt: TGCGCCAGCAGCTTGCAGGATCACACCGGGGAGCTGTTTTTT; cdr3_aa: CASSLQDHTGELFF; clone_size: NA; v_call: TRBV5-1; j_call: TRBJ2-2; d_call: NA
cdr3_nt: TGTGCCAGCAGTTACGACAGCAGGGCCTACGAGCAGTACTTC; cdr3_aa: CASSYDSRAYEQYF; clone_size: NA; v_call: TRBV6-6; j_call: TRBJ2-7; d_call: NA
cdr3_nt: TGTGCCAGCAACCCGGGACAGTTGGAGACCCAGTACTTC; cdr3_aa: CASNPGQLETQYF; clone_size: once; v_call: TRBV6-1; j_call: TRBJ2-5; d_call: TRBD1
cdr3_nt: TGTGCCAGCAGCGTAGGGCGGGGGGGCCGGGCCAATGAGCAGTTCTTC; cdr3_aa: CASSVGRGGRANEQFF; clone_size: NA; v_call: TRBV9; j_call: TRBJ2-1; d_call: TRBD2
cdr3_nt: TGTCCCCCGGGGAGTAAGGTTGGGACAAGCAATCAGCCCCAGCATTTT; cdr3_aa: CPPGSKVGTSNQPQHF; clone_size: NA; v_call: TRBV19; j_call: TRBJ1-5; d_call: NA
cdr3_nt: TGTGCCAGCACGTTAGTGGCGGGAGGGGAGGAGACCCAGTACTTC; cdr3_aa: CASTLVAGGEETQYF; clone_size: NA; v_call: TRBV7-2; j_call: TRBJ2-5; d_call: TRBD2
cdr3_nt: TGTGCCAGCAGCTTGGAGCGGGCCTCTAGGTATAATTCACCCCTCCACTTT; cdr3_aa: CASSLERASRYNSPLHF; clone_size: NA; v_call: TRBV5-6; j_call: TRBJ1-6; d_call: NA
cdr3_nt: TGTGCCAGCAGCTCAGTGGACAGGGGTTATGACACTGAAGCTTTCTTT; cdr3_aa: CASSSVDRGYDTEAFF; clone_size: NA; v_call: TRBV9; j_call: TRBJ1-1; d_call: TRBD1
cdr3_nt: TGTGCCAGCAGCCAACAGTTAGCAAATCAGCCCCAGCATTTT; cdr3_aa: CASSQQLANQPQHF; clone_size: NA; v_call: TRBV16; j_call: TRBJ1-5; d_call: NA
cdr3_nt: TGTGCCACCGAACAGGGGGTCGAGACAGATACGCAGTATTTT; cdr3_aa: CATEQGVETDTQYF; clone_size: NA; v_call: TRBV19; j_call: TRBJ2-3; d_call: TRBD1
cdr3_nt: TGTGCCAGCACCAAGCCCCTCCCCGGGACAGGGAGTAATGAAAAACTGTTTTTT; cdr3_aa: CASTKPLPGTGSNEKLFF; clone_size: few; v_call: TRBV21-1; j_call: TRBJ1-4; d_call: NA
cdr3_nt: TGTGCCAGTAGCCCAAACAGGGGCGAAAAACTGTTTTTT; cdr3_aa: CASSPNRGEKLFF; clone_size: NA; v_call: TRBV19; j_call: TRBJ1-4; d_call: TRBD1
cdr3_nt: TGTGCCAGCAGCTTAGCTGGGGGGGCCAGGAGCAATCAGCCCCAGCATTTT; cdr3_aa: CASSLAGGARSNQPQHF; clone_size: NA; v_call: TRBV7-2; j_call: TRBJ1-5; d_call: NA
cdr3_nt: TGTGCCAGCAGCTTGGAGGGGCAGACAGGGTACAATGAGCAGTTCTTC; cdr3_aa: CASSLEGQTGYNEQFF; clone_size: NA; v_call: TRBV5-4; j_call: TRBJ2-1; d_call: TRBD1
cdr3_nt: TGTGCCAGCAGCTTATGGGGCGGGGGGGCCACCGGGGAGCTGTTTTTT; cdr3_aa: CASSLWGGGATGELFF; clone_size: once; v_call: TRBV7-3; j_call: TRBJ2-2; d_call: TRBD2
cdr3_nt: TGTGCCAGCAGCCAAGATTTGACAGCAACTAATGAAAAACTGTTTTTT; cdr3_aa: CASSQDLTATNEKLFF; clone_size: NA; v_call: TRBV4-2; j_call: TRBJ1-4; d_call: NA
cdr3_nt: TGTGCCAGCAGCGTCCAGACAGGCAATTCACCCCTCCACTTT; cdr3_aa: CASSVQTGNSPLHF; clone_size: NA; v_call: TRBV9; j_call: TRBJ1-6; d_call: NA
cdr3_nt: TGTGCCAGCAGCCCCCAGGGAGGGGAGACCCAGTACTTC; cdr3_aa: CASSPQGGETQYF; clone_size: NA; v_call: TRBV7-2; j_call: TRBJ2-5; d_call: TRBD2
cdr3_nt: TGTGCCAGCAGTGGTGGGGCAGGCGGGGGACGGTACTATGGCTACACCTTC; cdr3_aa: CASSGGAGGGRYYGYTF; clone_size: NA; v_call: TRBV2; j_call: TRBJ1-2; d_call: NA
cdr3_nt: TGTGCCAGCAGAGAGACAGGGAGGACTGAAGCTTTCTTT; cdr3_aa: CASRETGRTEAFF; clone_size: NA; v_call: TRBV28; j_call: TRBJ1-1; d_call: TRBD1
cdr3_nt: TGTGCTAGTGGTCCTCACCCAGGGACTGAGAATGAAAAACTGTTTTTT; cdr3_aa: CASGPHPGTENEKLFF; clone_size: NA; v_call: TRBV12-5; j_call: TRBJ1-4; d_call: NA
cdr3_nt: TGTGCCAGCAGTTTACCGGGACAGGGCGTCAACGAGCAGTACTTC; cdr3_aa: CASSLPGQGVNEQYF; clone_size: once; v_call: TRBV6-5; j_call: TRBJ2-7; d_call: TRBD1
cdr3_nt: TGTGCCTGGAGTCCCCGAGTAGGGGGCACTGAAGCTTTCTTT; cdr3_aa: CAWSPRVGGTEAFF; clone_size: NA; v_call: TRBV30; j_call: TRBJ1-1; d_call: NA
cdr3_nt: TGTTCCAGCAGCTTAGGGGCGGGTAGGGTCAATCAGCCCCAGCATTTT; cdr3_aa: CSSSLGAGRVNQPQHF; clone_size: NA; v_call: TRBV7-9; j_call: TRBJ1-5; d_call: NA
cdr3_nt: TGTGCCAGCAGTTTATTCAACTCCTACGAGCAGTACTTC; cdr3_aa: CASSLFNSYEQYF; clone_size: NA; v_call: TRBV27; j_call: TRBJ2-7; d_call: NA
cdr3_nt: TGCGCCAGCATGGACAGGGGAAGCACAGATACGCAGTATTTT; cdr3_aa: CASMDRGSTDTQYF; clone_size: few; v_call: TRBV10-2; j_call: TRBJ2-3; d_call: TRBD1
cdr3_nt: TGTGCCAGCAGCTTAGAGCCTGTAGGGGATTTAAACACTGAAGCTTTCTTT; cdr3_aa: CASSLEPVGDLNTEAFF; clone_size: NA; v_call: TRBV7-2; j_call: TRBJ1-1; d_call: NA
cdr3_nt: TGTGCCAGCAGCTGGGGACTCCAGTACAATGAGCAGTTCTTC; cdr3_aa: CASSWGLQYNEQFF; clone_size: NA; v_call: TRBV7-9; j_call: TRBJ2-1; d_call: NA
cdr3_nt: TGTGCCAGCAGCCCGCAACTAGCGGGAAAACAGAATGAGCAGTTCTTC; cdr3_aa: CASSPQLAGKQNEQFF; clone_size: NA; v_call: TRBV13; j_call: TRBJ2-1; d_call: TRBD2
cdr3_nt: TGTGCCAGCAGCGTAACTGACAGCAACTATGGCTACACCTTC; cdr3_aa: CASSVTDSNYGYTF; clone_size: NA; v_call: TRBV9; j_call: TRBJ1-2; d_call: NA
cdr3_nt: TGTGCCAGCAGTTTATCCGGACTCCGAACAGATACGCAGTATTTT; cdr3_aa: CASSLSGLRTDTQYF; clone_size: NA; v_call: TRBV27; j_call: TRBJ2-3; d_call: NA
cdr3_nt: TGTGCCAGCAGCTTAGGGGCAGGGAACACTGAAGCTTTCTTT; cdr3_aa: CASSLGAGNTEAFF; clone_size: NA; v_call: TRBV7-6; j_call: TRBJ1-1; d_call: NA
cdr3_nt: TGCGCCAGCAGCCAAGAAATCCACAGCCCTAATGAAAAACTGTTTTTT; cdr3_aa: CASSQEIHSPNEKLFF; clone_size: few; v_call: TRBV4-3; j_call: TRBJ1-4; d_call: NA
cdr3_nt: TGTGCCAGCAGTTACGGGGATGGGAATGGCTACACCTTC; cdr3_aa: CASSYGDGNGYTF; clone_size: NA; v_call: TRBV28; j_call: TRBJ1-2; d_call: NA
cdr3_nt: TGTGCCAGCAGTTCGGACGGGGAGGGTGAAGCTTTCTTT; cdr3_aa: CASSSDGEGEAFF; clone_size: NA; v_call: TRBV27; j_call: TRBJ1-1; d_call: NA
cdr3_nt: TGTGCCACCAGACTGGAGAAGACCCAGTACTTC; cdr3_aa: CATRLEKTQYF; clone_size: NA; v_call: TRBV6-5; j_call: TRBJ2-5; d_call: NA
cdr3_nt: TGTGCCTGGAGTGTACGGCGGGAGTCTGGTGAGCAGTTCTTC; cdr3_aa: CAWSVRRESGEQFF; clone_size: NA; v_call: TRBV30; j_call: TRBJ2-1; d_call: TRBD2
cdr3_nt: TGTGCCAGCAGCCGGGGGGCGGCGGGCAATCAGCCCCAGCATTTT; cdr3_aa: CASSRGAAGNQPQHF; clone_size: NA; v_call: TRBV7-8; j_call: TRBJ1-5; d_call: NA
cdr3_nt: TGTGCCAGCAGCTTGCGGGACTCCTCCTACAATGAGCAGTTCTTC; cdr3_aa: CASSLRDSSYNEQFF; clone_size: few; v_call: TRBV5-5; j_call: TRBJ2-1; d_call: NA
cdr3_nt: TGTGCCAGCAGTGAAGGCGGGCCGAATTCACCCCTCCACTTT; cdr3_aa: CASSEGGPNSPLHF; clone_size: few; v_call: TRBV2; j_call: TRBJ1-6; d_call: NA
cdr3_nt: TGCAGCGTTGTTCGGGGGATCGGGGAGACCCAGTACTTC; cdr3_aa: CSVVRGIGETQYF; clone_size: NA; v_call: TRBV29-1; j_call: TRBJ2-5; d_call: NA
cdr3_nt: TGTGCCTGGAGTTCGGGCTCTGGGGCCAACGTCCTGACTTTC; cdr3_aa: CAWSSGSGANVLTF; clone_size: NA; v_call: TRBV30; j_call: TRBJ2-6; d_call: NA
cdr3_nt: TGCGCCAGCAGCTTGTCGGCTAGCGGGACCGGTTACAATGAGCAGTTCTTC; cdr3_aa: CASSLSASGTGYNEQFF; clone_size: NA; v_call: TRBV5-1; j_call: TRBJ2-1; d_call: TRBD2